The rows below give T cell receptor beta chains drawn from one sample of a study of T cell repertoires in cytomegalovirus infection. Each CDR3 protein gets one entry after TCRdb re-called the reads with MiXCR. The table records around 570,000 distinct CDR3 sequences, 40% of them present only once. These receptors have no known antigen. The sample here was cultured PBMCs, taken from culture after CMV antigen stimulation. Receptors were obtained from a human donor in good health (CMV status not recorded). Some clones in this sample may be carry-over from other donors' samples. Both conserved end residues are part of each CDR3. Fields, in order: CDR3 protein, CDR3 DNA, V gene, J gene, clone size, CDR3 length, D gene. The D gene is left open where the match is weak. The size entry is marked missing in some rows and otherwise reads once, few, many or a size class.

CASSAFLVADTQYF	TGTGCCAGCAGTGCCTTCTTAGTAGCAGATACGCAGTATTTT	TRBV2	TRBJ2-3	NA	14	NA
CASSPPDRGATEAFF	TGTGCCAGCAGCCCACCCGACAGGGGAGCCACTGAAGCTTTCTTT	TRBV7-2	TRBJ1-1	many	15	TRBD1
CASSLRQALIDTGELFF	TGTGCCAGCAGTTTGCGACAGGCCCTTATCGACACCGGGGAGCTGTTTTTT	TRBV6-2/TRBV6-3	TRBJ2-2	NA	17	NA
CASSQDPGMNTGELFF	TGTGCCAGCAGCCAAGATCCCGGGATGAACACCGGGGAGCTGTTTTTT	TRBV4-1	TRBJ2-2	NA	16	NA
CASSSMGGNKPQHF	TGTGCCAGCAGCTCTATGGGGGGGAATAAGCCCCAGCATTTT	TRBV7-8	TRBJ1-5	few	14	NA
CASRGAGGRHQYF	TGTGCCAGCAGGGGGGCAGGGGGCCGCCATCAGTACTTC	TRBV7-2	TRBJ2-7	NA	13	TRBD1
CASVDSSSYNEQFF	TGTGCCAGCGTCGACTCGAGCTCCTACAATGAGCAGTTCTTC	TRBV7-2	TRBJ2-1	few	14	NA
CASSLGGRESETQYF	TGTGCCAGCAGCTTAGGCGGCAGGGAGTCGGAGACCCAGTACTTC	TRBV7-2	TRBJ2-5	once	15	NA
CASSSTSGDGYTF	TGTGCCAGCAGCTCAACCTCCGGGGATGGCTACACCTTC	TRBV2	TRBJ1-2	NA	13	NA
CASSLSPWEWQYF	TGTGCCAGCAGCTTAAGCCCATGGGAATGGCAGTATTTT	TRBV7-9	TRBJ2-3	NA	13	NA